The T cell receptor beta chain described here comes from a study of post-analysis software for immune sequencing data. This clonotype was counted between two and nine times. The antigen remains undetermined. TCR beta libraries were prepared from cDNA with unique molecular identifiers. A single record per CDR3 protein comes from TCRdb applying MiXCR to the PCR reads. The profile shows about 160,000 distinct CDR3 sequences, roughly 40% of them singletons. The study's findings and limits: Those with multiple sclerosis, the patient group, showed significantly lower normalized Chao1 diversity than controls.

CDR3 length: 15 amino acids. Germline V lookup: CDR1 SGDLS, CDR2 YYNGEE. Trimming removed 2 bases from V and 4 bases from J, with 15 bases in between. The material was blood, obtained after autologous hematopoietic stem cell transplantation. The chain joins TRBV9 to TRBJ1-2, with D possibly TRBD1 on 6 matching bases. The receptor's source is a girl between 10 and 17 years old with multiple sclerosis. The CDR3 DNA is TGTGCCAGCAGCGTCGGGGCAGGGGCTGTCTATGGCTACACCTTC. Residues: CASSVGAGAVYGYTF.